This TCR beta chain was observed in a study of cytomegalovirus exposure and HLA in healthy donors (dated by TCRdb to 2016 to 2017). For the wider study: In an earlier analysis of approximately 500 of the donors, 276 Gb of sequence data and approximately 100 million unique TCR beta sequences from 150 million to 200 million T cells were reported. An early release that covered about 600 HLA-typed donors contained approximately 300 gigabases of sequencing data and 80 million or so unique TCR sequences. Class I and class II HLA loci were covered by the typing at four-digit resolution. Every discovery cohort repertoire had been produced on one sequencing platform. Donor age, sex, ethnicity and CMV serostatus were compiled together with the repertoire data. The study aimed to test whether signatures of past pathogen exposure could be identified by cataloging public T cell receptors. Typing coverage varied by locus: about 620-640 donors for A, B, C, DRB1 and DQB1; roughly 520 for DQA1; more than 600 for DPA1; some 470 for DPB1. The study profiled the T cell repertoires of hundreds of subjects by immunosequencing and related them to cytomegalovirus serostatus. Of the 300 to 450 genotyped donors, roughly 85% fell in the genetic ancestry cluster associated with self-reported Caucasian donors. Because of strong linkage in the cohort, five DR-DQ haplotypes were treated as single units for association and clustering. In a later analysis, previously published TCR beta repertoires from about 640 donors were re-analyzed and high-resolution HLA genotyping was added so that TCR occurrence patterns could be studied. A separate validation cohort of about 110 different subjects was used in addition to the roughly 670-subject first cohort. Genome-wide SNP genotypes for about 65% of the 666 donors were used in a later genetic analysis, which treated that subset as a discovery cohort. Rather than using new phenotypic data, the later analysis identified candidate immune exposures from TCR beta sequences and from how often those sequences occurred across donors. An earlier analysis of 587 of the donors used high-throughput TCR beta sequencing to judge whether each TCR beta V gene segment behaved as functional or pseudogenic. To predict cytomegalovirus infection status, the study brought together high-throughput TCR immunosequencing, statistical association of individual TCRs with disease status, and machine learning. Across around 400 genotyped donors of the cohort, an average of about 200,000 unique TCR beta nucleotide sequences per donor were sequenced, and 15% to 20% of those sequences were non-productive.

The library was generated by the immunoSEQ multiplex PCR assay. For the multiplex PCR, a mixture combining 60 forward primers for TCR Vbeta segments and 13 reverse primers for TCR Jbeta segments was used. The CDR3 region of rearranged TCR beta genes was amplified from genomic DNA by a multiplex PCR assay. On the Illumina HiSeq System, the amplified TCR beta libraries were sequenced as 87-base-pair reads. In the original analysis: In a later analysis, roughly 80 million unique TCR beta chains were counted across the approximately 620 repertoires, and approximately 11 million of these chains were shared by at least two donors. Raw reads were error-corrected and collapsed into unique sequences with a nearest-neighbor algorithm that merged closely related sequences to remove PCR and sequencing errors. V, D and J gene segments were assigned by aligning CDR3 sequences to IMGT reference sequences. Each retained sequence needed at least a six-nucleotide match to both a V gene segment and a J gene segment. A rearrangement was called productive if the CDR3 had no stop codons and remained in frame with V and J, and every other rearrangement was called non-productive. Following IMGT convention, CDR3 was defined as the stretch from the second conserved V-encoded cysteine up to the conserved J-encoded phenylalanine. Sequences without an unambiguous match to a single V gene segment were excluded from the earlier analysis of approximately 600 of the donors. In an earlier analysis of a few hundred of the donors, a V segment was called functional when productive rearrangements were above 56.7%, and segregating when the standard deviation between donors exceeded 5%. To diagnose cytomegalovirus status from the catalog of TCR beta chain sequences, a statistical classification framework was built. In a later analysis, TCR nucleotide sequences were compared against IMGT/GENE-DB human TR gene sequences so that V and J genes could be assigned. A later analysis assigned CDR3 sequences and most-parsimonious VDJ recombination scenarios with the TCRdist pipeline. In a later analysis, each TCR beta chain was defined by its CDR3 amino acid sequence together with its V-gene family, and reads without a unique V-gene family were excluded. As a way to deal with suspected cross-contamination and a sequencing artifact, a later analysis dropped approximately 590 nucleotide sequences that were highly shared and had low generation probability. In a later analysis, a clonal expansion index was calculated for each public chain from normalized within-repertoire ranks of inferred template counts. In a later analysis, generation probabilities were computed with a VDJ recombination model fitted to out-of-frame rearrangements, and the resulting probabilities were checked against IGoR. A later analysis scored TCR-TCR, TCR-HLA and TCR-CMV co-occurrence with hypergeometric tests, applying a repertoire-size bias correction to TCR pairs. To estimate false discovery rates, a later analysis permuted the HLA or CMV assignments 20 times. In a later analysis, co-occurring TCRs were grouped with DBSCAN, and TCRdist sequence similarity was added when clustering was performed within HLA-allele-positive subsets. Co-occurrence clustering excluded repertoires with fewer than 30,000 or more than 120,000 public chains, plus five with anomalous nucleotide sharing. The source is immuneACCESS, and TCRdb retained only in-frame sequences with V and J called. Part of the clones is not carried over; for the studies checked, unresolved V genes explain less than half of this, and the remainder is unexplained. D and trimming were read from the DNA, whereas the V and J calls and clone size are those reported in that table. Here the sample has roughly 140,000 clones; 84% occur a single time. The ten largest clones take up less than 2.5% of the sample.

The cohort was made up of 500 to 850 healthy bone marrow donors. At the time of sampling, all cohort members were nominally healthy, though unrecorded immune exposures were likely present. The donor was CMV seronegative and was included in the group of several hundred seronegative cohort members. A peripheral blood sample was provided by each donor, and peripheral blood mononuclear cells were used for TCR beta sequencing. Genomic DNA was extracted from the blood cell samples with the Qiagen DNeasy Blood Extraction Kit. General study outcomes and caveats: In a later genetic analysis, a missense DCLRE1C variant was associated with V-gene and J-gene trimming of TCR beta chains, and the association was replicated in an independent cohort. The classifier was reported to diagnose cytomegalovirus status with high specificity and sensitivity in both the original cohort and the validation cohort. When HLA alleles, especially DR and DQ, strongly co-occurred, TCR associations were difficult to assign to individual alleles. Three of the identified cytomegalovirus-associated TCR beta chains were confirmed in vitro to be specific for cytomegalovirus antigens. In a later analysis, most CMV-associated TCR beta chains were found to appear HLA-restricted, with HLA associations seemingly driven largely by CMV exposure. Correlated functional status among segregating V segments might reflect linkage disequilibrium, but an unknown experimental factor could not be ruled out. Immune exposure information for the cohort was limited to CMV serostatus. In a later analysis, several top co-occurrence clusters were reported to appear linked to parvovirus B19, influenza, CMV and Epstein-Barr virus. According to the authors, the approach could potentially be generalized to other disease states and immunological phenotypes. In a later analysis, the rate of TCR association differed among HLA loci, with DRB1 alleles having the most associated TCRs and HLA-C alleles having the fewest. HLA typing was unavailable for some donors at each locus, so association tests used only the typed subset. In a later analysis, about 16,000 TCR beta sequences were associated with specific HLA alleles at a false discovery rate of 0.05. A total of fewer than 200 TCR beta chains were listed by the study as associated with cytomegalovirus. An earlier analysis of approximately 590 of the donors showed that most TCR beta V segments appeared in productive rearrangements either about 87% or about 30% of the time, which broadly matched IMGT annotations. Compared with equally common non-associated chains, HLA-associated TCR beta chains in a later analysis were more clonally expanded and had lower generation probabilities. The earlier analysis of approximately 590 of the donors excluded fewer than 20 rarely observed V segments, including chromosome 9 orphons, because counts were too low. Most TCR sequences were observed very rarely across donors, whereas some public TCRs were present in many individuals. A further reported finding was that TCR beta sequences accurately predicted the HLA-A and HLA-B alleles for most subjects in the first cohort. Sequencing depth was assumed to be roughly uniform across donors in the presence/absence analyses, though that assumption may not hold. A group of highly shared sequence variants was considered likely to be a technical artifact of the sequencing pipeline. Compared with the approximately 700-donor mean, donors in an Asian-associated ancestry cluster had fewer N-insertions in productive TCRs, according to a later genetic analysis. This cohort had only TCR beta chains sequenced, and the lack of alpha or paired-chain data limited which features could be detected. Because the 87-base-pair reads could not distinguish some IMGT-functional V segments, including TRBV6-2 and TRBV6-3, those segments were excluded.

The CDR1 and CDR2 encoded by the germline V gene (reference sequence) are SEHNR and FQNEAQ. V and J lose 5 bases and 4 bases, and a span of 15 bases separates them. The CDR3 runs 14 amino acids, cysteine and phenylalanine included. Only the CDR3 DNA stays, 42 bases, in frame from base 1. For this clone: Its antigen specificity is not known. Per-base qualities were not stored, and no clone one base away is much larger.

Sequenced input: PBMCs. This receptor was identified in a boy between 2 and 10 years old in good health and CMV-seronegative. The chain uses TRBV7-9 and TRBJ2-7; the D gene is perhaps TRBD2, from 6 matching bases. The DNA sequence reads TGTGCCAGCAGCCTCCCCCGGGGGTCGTACGAGCAGTACTTC. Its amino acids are CASSLPRGSYEQYF.